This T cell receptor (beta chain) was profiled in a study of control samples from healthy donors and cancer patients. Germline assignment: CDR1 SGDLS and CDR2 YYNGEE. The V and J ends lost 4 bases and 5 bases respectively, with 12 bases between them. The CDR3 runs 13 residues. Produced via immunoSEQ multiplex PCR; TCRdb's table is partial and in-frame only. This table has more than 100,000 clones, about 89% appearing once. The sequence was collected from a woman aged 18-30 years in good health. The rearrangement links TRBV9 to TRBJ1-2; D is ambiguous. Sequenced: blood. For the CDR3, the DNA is TGTGCCAGCAGCCCCAGATTCGAGTATGGCTACACCTTC. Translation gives CASSPRFEYGYTF.